The text below deals with one T cell receptor (beta chain). Its matching antigen is unknown. The authors made TCR cDNA by 5'RACE template switching, adding a universal primer site and UMIs. Each CDR3 protein is one row after TCRdb ran MiXCR on the 5' RACE reads. The sample has some 300,000 distinct CDR3 sequences, under 9% seen once; the top ten hold over 3%. The data are from a study of T cells after yellow fever vaccination. Study as a whole: SMART-Seq v4 Ultra Low Input prepared the low-cell-number fractions.

General observations from the study: Repertoires obtained by FACS sorting could include abundant clonotypes that entered as contaminants from the bulk population. The secondary response was weaker, and its peak arrived faster, on day 5 versus 15.

This TCR came from a man aged 18 to 35 who received the YFV17D yellow fever vaccine. The material was CD4+ T cells sorted from PBMCs, obtained 5 days after the yellow fever booster vaccination.

CDR3 coding DNA: TGTGCCAGCAGCTTAGCCCATGGGACAGCCACGCAGGTCTATGGCTACACCTTC. It yields the protein CASSLAHGTATQVYGYTF. The V and J genes are TRBV7-2 and TRBJ1-2, with 7 nucleotides matching TRBD1. Trimming took 0 bases from V and 4 from J; bases not matched to a gene: 14. CDR1 and CDR2 (germline): SGHTA, FQGNSA. The CDR3 totals 18 residues.